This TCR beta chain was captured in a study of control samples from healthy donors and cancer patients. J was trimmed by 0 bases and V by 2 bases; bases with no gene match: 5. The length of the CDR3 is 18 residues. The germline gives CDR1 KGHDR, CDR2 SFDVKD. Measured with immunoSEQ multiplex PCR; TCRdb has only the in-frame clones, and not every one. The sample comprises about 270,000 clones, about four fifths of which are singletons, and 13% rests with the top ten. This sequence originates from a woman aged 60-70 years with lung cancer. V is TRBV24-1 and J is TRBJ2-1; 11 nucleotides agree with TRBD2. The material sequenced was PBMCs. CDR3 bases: TGTGCCACCAGTGATTCGGGACTAGCGGAGAGCTCCTACAATGAGCAGTTCTTC. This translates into CATSDSGLAESSYNEQFF.